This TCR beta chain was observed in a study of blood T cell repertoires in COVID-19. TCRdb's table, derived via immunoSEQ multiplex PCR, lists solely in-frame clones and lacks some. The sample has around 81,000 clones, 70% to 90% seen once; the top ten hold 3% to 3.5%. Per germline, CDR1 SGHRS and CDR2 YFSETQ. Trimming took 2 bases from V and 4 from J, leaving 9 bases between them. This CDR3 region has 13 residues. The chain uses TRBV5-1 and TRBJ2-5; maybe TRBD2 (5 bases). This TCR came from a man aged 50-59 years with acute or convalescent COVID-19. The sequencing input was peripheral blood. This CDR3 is CASSFGVGETQYF. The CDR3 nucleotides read TGCGCCAGCAGCTTCGGGGTAGGAGAGACCCAGTACTTC. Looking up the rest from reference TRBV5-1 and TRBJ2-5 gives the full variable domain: KAGVTQTPRYLIKTRGQQVTLSCSPISGHRSVSWYQQTPGQGLQFLFEYFSETQRNKGNFPGRFSGRQFSNSRSEMNVSTLELGDSALYLCASSFGVGETQYFGPGTRLLVL.